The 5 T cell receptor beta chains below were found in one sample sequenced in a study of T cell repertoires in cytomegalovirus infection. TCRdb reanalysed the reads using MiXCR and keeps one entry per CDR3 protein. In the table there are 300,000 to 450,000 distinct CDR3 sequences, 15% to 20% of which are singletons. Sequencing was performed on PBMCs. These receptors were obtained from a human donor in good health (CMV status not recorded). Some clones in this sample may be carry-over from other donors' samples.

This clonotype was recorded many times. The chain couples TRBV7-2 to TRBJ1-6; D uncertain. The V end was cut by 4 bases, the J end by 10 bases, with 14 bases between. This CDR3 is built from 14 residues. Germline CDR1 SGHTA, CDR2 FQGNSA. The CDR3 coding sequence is TGTGCCAGCAGCTCAACCCCCAGAAACTCACCCCTCCACTTT. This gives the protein CASSSTPRNSPLHF.

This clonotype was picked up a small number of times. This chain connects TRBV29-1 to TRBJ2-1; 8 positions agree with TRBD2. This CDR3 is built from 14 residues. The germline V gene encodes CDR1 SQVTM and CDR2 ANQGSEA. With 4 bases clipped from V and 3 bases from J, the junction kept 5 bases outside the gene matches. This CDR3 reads CSVARAGVYNEQFF. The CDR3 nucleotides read TGCAGCGTTGCCCGAGCGGGAGTCTACAATGAGCAGTTCTTC.

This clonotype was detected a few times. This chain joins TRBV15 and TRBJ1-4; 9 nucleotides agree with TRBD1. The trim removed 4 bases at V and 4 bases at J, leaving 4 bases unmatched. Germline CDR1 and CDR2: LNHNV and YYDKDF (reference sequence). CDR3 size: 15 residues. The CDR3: CATSNRQGVNEKLFF. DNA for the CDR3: TGTGCCACCAGCAACCGACAGGGGGTTAATGAAAAACTGTTTTTT.

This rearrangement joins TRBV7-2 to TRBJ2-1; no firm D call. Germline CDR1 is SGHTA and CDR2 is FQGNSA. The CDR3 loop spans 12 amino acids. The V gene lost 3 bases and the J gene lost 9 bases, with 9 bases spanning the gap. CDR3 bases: TGTGCCAGCAGCTTTGGGGATGGTGAGCAGTTCTTC. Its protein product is CASSFGDGEQFF.

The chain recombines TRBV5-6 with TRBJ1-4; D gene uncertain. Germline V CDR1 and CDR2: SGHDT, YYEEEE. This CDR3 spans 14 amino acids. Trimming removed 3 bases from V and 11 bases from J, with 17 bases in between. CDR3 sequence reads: CASSSPQVPDKLFF. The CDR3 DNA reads TGTGCCAGCAGCTCACCTCAAGTACCGGACAAACTGTTTTTT.